The TCR beta chain described here comes from a study of shared clonotypes between healthy human individuals. Study results and caveats: Sorted-subset samples were not fully sequenced, rarefaction indicated.

Remarks on this clone: Its antigen remains unknown.

Libraries were prepared by immunoSEQ multiplex PCR; TCRdb keeps only in-frame clonotypes and omits some of them. The sample includes 2 million to 2.5 million clones, over 85% of them seen just once. This CDR3 spans 11 amino acids. V was cut by 6 bases and J by 4 bases, with 4 bases left in between. CDR1 is MNHEY, CDR2 SMNVEV, per germline (reference sequence). The sample taken for sequencing was naive CD4+ T cells from PBMCs. Regarding subset: CD45RA+ positively selected. The source is a man between 18 and 35 years old in good health. Some clones in this sample may be carry-over from other donors' samples. The V call is TRBV27, the J call TRBJ2-1; D gene uncertain. CDR3: CASSEYNEQFF. DNA of the CDR3: TGTGCCAGCAGCGAGTACAATGAGCAGTTCTTC.